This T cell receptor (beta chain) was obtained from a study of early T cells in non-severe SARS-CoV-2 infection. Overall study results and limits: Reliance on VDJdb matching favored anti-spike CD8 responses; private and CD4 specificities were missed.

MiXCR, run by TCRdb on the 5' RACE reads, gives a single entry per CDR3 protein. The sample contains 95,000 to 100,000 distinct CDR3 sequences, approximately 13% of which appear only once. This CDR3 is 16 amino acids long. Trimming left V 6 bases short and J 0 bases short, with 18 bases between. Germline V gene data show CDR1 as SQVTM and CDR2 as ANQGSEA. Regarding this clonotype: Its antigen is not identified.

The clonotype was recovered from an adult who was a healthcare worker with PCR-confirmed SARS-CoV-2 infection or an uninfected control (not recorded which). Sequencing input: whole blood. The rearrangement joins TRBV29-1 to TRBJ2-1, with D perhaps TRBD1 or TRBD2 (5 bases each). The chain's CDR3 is CSVGPLAGRSYNEQFF. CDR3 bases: TGCAGCGTGGGACCTCTGGCAGGGCGCTCCTACAATGAGCAGTTCTTC.